This TCR beta chain was identified in a study of shared T cell receptors in the human thymus. Measured with immunoSEQ multiplex PCR; TCRdb has only the in-frame clones, and not every one. The sample carries 700,000 to 750,000 clones, around 85% recorded once. Germline assignment: CDR1 SGHRS and CDR2 YFSETQ. The V and J ends lost 0 bases and 6 bases, in that order; junction bases with no gene match: 4. CDR3 length: 15 amino acids. The same sample was also used in a study of human thymus T cells. That source notes: Corrective surgery for congenital heart defects was being performed on the healthy Finnish infants who were the donors. It was from resections taken during corrective heart surgery that the thymus tissue came. V and J genes seemed to be used with bias in thymic and blood repertoires. Related research described thymic repertoires that were highly overlapping among unrelated individuals.

The material sequenced was thymocytes. V gene TRBV5-1 combines with J gene TRBJ1-2; TRBD1 matches 11 bases. This sequence originates from a girl younger than two with a congenital heart defect. CDR3 nucleotide sequence: TGCGCCAGCAGCTTGGGGGGGACAGGGGGAGATGGCTACACCTTC. Translated: CASSLGGTGGDGYTF.